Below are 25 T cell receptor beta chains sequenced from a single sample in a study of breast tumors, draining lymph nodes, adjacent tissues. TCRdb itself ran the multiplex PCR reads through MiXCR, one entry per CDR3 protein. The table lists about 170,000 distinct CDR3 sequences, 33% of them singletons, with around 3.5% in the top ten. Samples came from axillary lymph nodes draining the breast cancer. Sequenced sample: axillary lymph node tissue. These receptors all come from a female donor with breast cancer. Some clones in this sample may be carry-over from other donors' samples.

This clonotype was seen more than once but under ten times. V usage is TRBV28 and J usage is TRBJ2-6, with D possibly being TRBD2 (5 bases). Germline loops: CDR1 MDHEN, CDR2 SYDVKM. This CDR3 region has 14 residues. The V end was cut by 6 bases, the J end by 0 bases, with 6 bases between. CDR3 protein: CASRGGSGANVLTF. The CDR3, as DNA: TGTGCCAGCAGAGGAGGCTCTGGGGCCAACGTCCTGACTTTC.

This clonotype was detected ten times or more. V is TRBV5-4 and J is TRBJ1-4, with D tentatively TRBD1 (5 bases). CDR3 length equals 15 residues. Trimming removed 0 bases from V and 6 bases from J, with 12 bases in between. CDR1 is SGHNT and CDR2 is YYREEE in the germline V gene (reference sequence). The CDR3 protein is CASSLGDSNYEKLFF. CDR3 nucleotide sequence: TGTGCCAGCAGCTTGGGCGACAGCAATTATGAAAAACTGTTTTTT.

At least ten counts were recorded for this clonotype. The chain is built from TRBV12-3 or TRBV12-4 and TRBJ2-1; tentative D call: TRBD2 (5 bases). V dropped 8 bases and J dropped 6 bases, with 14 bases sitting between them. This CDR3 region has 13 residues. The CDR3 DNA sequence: TGTGCCAGCTCAATTTTTGAGGGCAATGAGCAGTTCTTC. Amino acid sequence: CASSIFEGNEQFF.

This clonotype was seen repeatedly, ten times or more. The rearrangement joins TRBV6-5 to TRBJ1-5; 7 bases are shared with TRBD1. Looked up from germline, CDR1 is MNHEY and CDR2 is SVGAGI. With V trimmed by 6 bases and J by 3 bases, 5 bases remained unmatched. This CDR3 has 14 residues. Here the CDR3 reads CASRMTGYNQPQHF. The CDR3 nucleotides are TGTGCCAGCAGGATGACAGGGTACAATCAGCCCCAGCATTTT.

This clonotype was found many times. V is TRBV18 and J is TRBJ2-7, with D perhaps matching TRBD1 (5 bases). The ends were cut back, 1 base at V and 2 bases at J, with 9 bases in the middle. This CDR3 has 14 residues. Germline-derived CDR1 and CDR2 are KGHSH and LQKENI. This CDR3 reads CASSPQGLTYEQYF. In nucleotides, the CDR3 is TGTGCCAGCTCACCACAGGGGCTTACCTACGAGCAGTACTTC.

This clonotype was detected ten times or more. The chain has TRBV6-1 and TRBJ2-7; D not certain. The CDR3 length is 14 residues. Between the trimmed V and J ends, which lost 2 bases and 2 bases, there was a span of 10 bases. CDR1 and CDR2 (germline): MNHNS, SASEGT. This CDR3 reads CASSERVGTYEQYF. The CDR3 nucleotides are TGTGCCAGCAGTGAAAGGGTCGGCACCTACGAGCAGTACTTC.

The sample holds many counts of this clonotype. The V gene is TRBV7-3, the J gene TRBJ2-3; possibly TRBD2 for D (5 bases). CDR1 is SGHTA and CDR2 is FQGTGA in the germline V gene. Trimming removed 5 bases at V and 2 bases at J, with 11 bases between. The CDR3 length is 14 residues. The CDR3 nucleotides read TGTGCCAGCAGCCCTAGCCGGGCCACAGATACGCAGTATTTT. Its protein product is CASSPSRATDTQYF.

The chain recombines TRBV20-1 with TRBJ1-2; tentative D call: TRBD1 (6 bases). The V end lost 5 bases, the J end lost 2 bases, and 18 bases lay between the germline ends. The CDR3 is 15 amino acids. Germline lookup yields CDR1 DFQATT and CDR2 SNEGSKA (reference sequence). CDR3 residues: CSAPMGADRNYGYTF. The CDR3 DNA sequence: TGCAGTGCTCCGATGGGGGCAGACCGAAACTATGGCTACACCTTC.

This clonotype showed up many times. The CDR3, as DNA: TGCAGTGCTAGTGATAGCGGGAGGACCTCCTCTTACGAAGCCTTCTTC. As protein: CSASDSGRTSSYEAFF. The J gene is TRBJ2-1, the V gene TRBV20-1, with 10 bases that match TRBD2. The CDR3 contains 16 residues. Germline CDR1 DFQATT, CDR2 SNEGSKA (reference sequence). V trimming: 3 bases; J trimming: 16 bases; junction bases outside the gene matches: 21.

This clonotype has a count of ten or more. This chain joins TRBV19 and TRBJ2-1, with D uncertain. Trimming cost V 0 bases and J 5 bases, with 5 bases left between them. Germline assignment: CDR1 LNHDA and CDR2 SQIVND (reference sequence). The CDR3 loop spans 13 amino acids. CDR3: CASSIEGDNEQFF. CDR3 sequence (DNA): TGTGCCAGTAGTATAGAAGGCGACAATGAGCAGTTCTTC.

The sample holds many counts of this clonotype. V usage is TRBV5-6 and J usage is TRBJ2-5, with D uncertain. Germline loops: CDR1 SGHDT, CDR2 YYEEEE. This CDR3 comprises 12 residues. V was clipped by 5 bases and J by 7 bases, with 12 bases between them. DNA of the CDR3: TGTGCCAGCAGTACCCTAGTTGGGACCCAGTACTTC. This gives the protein CASSTLVGTQYF.

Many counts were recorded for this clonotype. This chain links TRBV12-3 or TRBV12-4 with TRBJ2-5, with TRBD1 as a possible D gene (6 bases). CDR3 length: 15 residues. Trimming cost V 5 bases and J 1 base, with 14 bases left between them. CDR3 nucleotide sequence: TGTGCCAGCAGTACCTTAGGGGGTGCCCAAGAGACCCAGTACTTC. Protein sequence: CASSTLGGAQETQYF.

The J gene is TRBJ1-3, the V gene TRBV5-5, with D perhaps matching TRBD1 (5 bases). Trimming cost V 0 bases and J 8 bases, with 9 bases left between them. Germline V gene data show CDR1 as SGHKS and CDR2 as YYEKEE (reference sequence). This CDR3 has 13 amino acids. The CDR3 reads CASSLAGGDTIYF. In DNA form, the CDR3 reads TGTGCCAGCAGCTTGGCCGGGGGGGACACCATATATTTT.

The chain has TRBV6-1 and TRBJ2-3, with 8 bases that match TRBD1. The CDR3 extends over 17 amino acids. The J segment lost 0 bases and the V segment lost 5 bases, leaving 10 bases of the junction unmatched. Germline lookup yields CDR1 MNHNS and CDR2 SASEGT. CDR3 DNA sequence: TGTGCCAGCAGTTACTTAGGGACAGGCGCTAGCACAGATACGCAGTATTTT. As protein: CASSYLGTGASTDTQYF.

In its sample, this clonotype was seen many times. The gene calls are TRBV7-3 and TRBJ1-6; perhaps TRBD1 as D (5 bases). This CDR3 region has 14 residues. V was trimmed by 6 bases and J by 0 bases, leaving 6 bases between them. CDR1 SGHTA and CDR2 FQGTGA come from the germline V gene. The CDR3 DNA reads TGTGCCAGCAGTGGGGGCTCCTATAATTCACCCCTCCACTTT. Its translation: CASSGGSYNSPLHF.

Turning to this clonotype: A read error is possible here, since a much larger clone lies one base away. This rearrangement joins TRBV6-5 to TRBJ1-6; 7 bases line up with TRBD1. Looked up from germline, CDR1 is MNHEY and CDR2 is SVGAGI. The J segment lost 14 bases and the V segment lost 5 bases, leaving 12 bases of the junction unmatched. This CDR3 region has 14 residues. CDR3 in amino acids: CASSPGTVLNTLHF. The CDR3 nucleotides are TGTGCCAGCAGTCCGGGGACAGTATTGAATACCCTCCACTTT.

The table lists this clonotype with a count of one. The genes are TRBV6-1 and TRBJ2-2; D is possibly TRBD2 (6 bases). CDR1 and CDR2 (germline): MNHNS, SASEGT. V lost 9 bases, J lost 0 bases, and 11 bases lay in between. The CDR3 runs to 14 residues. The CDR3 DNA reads TGTGCCAGTAGGGCTAGCGCGAACACCGGGGAGCTGTTTTTT. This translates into CASRASANTGELFF.

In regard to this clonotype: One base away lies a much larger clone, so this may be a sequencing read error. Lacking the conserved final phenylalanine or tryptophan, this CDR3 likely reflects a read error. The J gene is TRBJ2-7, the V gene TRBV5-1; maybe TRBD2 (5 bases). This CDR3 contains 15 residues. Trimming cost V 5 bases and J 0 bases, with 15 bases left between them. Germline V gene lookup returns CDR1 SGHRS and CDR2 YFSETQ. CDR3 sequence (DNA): TGCGCCAGCAGGGCGGGCTCCTCGAGCTCCTACGAGCAGTACCTC. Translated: CASRAGSSSSYEQYL.

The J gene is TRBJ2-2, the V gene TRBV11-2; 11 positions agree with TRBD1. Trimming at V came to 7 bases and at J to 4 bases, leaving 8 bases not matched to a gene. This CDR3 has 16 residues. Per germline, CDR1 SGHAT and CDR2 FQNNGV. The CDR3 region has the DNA TGTGCCAGCACCATCGCCGGGACAGGGGGCACCGGGGAGCTGTTTTTT. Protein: CASTIAGTGGTGELFF.

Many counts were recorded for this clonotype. In DNA, the CDR3 is TGTGCCAGCAGTTTCGCAGGGTATAGCAATCAGCCCCAGCATTTT. Its translation: CASSFAGYSNQPQHF. This chain uses TRBV27 with TRBJ1-5; perhaps TRBD1 as D (5 bases). The CDR3 contains 15 residues. Looked up from germline, CDR1 is MNHEY and CDR2 is SMNVEV (reference sequence). Trimming cost V 3 bases and J 0 bases, with 9 bases left between them.

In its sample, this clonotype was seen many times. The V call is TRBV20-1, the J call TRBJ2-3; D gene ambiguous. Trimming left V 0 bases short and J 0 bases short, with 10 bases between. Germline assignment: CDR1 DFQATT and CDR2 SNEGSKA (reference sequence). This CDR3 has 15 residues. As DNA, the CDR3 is TGCAGTGCTAGAGAGCAGGTCTATAGCACAGATACGCAGTATTTT. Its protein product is CSAREQVYSTDTQYF.

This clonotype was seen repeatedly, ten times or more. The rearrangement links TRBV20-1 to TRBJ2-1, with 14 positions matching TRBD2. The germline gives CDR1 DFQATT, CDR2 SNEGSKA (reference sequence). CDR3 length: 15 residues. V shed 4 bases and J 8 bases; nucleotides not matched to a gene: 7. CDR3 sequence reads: CSATSGTSGSYEQFF. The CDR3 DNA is TGCAGTGCTACCTCCGGGACTAGCGGGAGTTATGAGCAGTTCTTC.

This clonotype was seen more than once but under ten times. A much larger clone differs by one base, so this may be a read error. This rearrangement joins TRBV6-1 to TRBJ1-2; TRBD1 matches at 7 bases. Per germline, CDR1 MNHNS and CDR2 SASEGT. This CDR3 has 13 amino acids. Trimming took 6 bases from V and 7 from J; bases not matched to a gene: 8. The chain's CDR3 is CASSPDRAGGYTF. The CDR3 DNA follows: TGTGCCAGCAGCCCTGACAGGGCAGGTGGCTACACCTTC.

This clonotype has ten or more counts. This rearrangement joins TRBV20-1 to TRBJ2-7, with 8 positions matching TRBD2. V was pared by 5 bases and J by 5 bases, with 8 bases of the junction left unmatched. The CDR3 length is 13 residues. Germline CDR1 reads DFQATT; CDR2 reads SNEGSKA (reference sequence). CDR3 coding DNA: TGCAGTGCTGTACGTCCGGGGGGGAACGAGCAGTACTTC. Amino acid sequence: CSAVRPGGNEQYF.

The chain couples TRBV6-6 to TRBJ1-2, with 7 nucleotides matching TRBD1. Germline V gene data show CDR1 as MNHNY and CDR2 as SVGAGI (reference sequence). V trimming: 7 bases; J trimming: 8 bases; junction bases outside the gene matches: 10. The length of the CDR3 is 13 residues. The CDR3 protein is CASIPLDREGYTF. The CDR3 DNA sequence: TGTGCCAGCATACCCCTCGACAGGGAAGGCTACACCTTC.